Listed here are 25 T cell receptor beta chains from one sample, sequenced in a study of cytomegalovirus exposure and HLA in healthy donors. It was with 60 Vbeta and 13 Jbeta primers that the PCR ran. This table comes from immunoSEQ multiplex PCR, and its TCRdb copy is limited to in-frame clones, with some not included. Of more than 80,000 clones listed, around three quarters were seen once; the top ten hold under 7.5%. The specimen was PBMCs. The receptors were sampled from a woman between 50 and 59 years old in good health and CMV-seropositive.

The chain has TRBV7-9 and TRBJ2-5, with TRBD1 as a possible D gene (6 bases). This CDR3 contains 16 residues. CDR1 and CDR2 (germline): SEHNR, FQNEAQ (reference sequence). V was shortened by 7 bases and J by 3 bases, with 21 bases between the two germline ends. CDR3 sequence: CASTPPRTEVKETQYF. The CDR3 nucleotides read TGTGCCAGCACCCCCCCCAGGACAGAAGTTAAAGAGACCCAGTACTTC.

A few counts support this clone. DNA of the CDR3: TGTGCCAGCAGAGCGGCCCAGGAGGCTTTCTTT. It codes for CASRAAQEAFF. The chain carries TRBV2 and TRBJ1-1, with D uncertain. The ends were cut back, 6 bases at V and 11 bases at J, with 13 bases in the middle. The CDR3 totals 11 residues. Germline V gives CDR1 SNHLY, CDR2 FYNNEI.

The chain recombines TRBV7-9 with TRBJ2-3; 8 bases map to TRBD2. This CDR3 contains 16 residues. Germline CDR1 SEHNR, CDR2 FQNEAQ (reference sequence). The J segment lost 5 bases and the V segment lost 5 bases, leaving 12 bases of the junction unmatched. CDR3 sequence reads: CASSPTGTRGRDTQYF. The CDR3 DNA reads TGTGCCAGCAGCCCAACAGGGACTAGAGGAAGAGATACGCAGTATTTT. The entire variable domain, with the rest obtained from reference TRBV7-9 and TRBJ2-3, is as follows: DTGVSQNPRHKITKRGQNVTFRCDPISEHNRLYWYRQTLGQGPEFLTYFQNEAQLEKSRLLSDRFSAERPKGSFSTLEIQRTEQGDSAMYLCASSPTGTRGRDTQYFGPGTRLTVL.

The chain has TRBV19 and TRBJ2-1, with TRBD2 matching 9 bases. The V gene end was trimmed by 3 bases and the J gene end by 7 bases; junction bases not matched to a gene: 7. CDR3 length: 15 amino acids. Germline V gene data show CDR1 as LNHDA and CDR2 as SQIVND (reference sequence). DNA for the CDR3: TGTGCCAGTAGTATGCGGGGGGGAACGGGAAATGAGCAGTTCTTC. It codes for CASSMRGGTGNEQFF.

This chain uses TRBV7-9 with TRBJ1-1, with TRBD1 as a possible D gene (6 bases). From germline, CDR1 is SEHNR and CDR2 FQNEAQ (reference sequence). The CDR3 loop spans 14 amino acids. Between the trimmed V and J ends, which lost 4 bases and 3 bases, there was a span of 12 bases. The CDR3 bases are TGTGCCAGCAGCTACAGGGCCGGGGACACTGAAGCTTTCTTT. It codes for CASSYRAGDTEAFF.

The V gene is TRBV7-9, the J gene TRBJ2-5, with TRBD1 as a possible D gene (6 bases). The germline V gene encodes CDR1 SEHNR and CDR2 FQNEAQ (reference sequence). The V end was cut by 1 base, the J end by 5 bases, with 11 bases between. The CDR3 totals 14 residues. The CDR3 spells CASSLVSGVETQYF. The CDR3 DNA reads as TGTGCCAGCAGCTTAGTTTCAGGGGTGGAGACCCAGTACTTC.

The genes are TRBV28 and TRBJ1-1, with unresolved D. Trimming cost V 6 bases and J 3 bases, with 8 bases left between them. CDR3 length: 12 amino acids. Germline V gene lookup returns CDR1 MDHEN and CDR2 SYDVKM. The CDR3 protein is CASRGDYTEAFF. The CDR3 DNA is TGTGCCAGCAGGGGAGATTACACTGAAGCTTTCTTT.

The J gene is TRBJ2-7, the V gene TRBV19; weak D call: TRBD2 (5 bases). CDR3 length equals 15 residues. With 1 base removed from V and 0 bases from J, the gap between germline ends came to 10 bases. Germline-derived CDR1 and CDR2 are LNHDA and SQIVND (reference sequence). CDR3 DNA: TGTGCCAGTAGTATAGTAAGCGGATCCTCCTACGAGCAGTACTTC. Translated: CASSIVSGSSYEQYF.

V is TRBV5-1 and J is TRBJ2-3, with D hard to call. The CDR3 is made up of 15 amino acids. Per the germline V gene, CDR1 is SGHRS and CDR2 is YFSETQ. V shed 2 bases and J shed 2 bases, with 12 bases lying between them. CDR3 protein: CASSLIDIDTDTQYF. CDR3 DNA: TGCGCCAGCAGCTTAATAGACATCGACACAGATACGCAGTATTTT.

Of note for this clone: The same CDR3 also results from other DNA sequences found in this sample. V gene TRBV7-3 combines with J gene TRBJ2-5, with 7 nucleotides matching TRBD1. Germline trimming cut 5 bases from V and 2 bases from J; bases unmatched to any gene: 5. CDR1 and CDR2 (germline): SGHTA, FQGTGA. This CDR3 is built from 14 residues. The CDR3 loop reads CASSPTGLQETQYF. The CDR3 DNA follows: TGTGCCAGCAGCCCGACAGGGCTGCAAGAGACCCAGTACTTC.

The V and J genes are TRBV7-2 and TRBJ2-5; D possibly corresponds to TRBD2 (6 bases). Per germline, CDR1 SGHTA and CDR2 FQGNSA. CDR3 length equals 13 residues. The V end lost 3 bases, the J end lost 5 bases, and 10 bases lay between the germline ends. CDR3 DNA sequence: TGTGCCAGCAGCTTCCAGGGAGGTGAGACCCAGTACTTC. It yields the protein CASSFQGGETQYF.

V usage is TRBV28 and J usage is TRBJ1-2; TRBD1 matches at 9 bases. This CDR3 is 13 amino acids long. Germline assignment: CDR1 MDHEN and CDR2 SYDVKM. After removal of 5 bases from V and 8 bases from J, the junction contained 6 bases not matched to a gene. CDR3 sequence (DNA): TGTGCCAGCAGTGAACAGGGGGCTCGGGGCTACACCTTC. It yields the protein CASSEQGARGYTF.

The chain has TRBV5-6 and TRBJ2-1, with 8 bases lining up with TRBD2. The CDR3 has 16 amino acids. V lost 4 bases and J lost 8; bases outside the gene matches: 14. The germline CDR1 and CDR2 sequences are SGHDT and YYEEEE. CDR3 loop: CASSRMWTSRVYEQFF. The CDR3 DNA reads as TGTGCCAGCAGCCGAATGTGGACTAGCAGGGTTTATGAGCAGTTCTTC.

The chain couples TRBV9 to TRBJ2-1; 7 positions match TRBD1. V was pared by 4 bases and J by 2 bases, with 9 bases of the junction left unmatched. CDR3 size: 16 residues. Germline assignment: CDR1 SGDLS and CDR2 YYNGEE. CDR3 nucleotide sequence: TGTGCCAGCAGCACCTTAACAGGGGAAGCCTACAATGAGCAGTTCTTC. Translating it yields CASSTLTGEAYNEQFF.

V and J are TRBV6-5 and TRBJ2-7, with TRBD1 as a possible D gene (6 bases). The CDR3 is 14 residues long. Trimming removed 6 bases from V and 1 base from J, with 13 bases in between. CDR1 and CDR2 from the germline V gene are MNHEY and SVGAGI. For the CDR3, the DNA is TGTGCCAGCAGCTCAACCAGGGGATCCTACGAGCAGTACTTC. It translates to CASSSTRGSYEQYF.

About this clone: At one of its ends the junction is not consistent with the germline gene, which may arise from a read error. The chain joins TRBV7-9 to TRBJ1-4; 9 bases map to TRBD1. The germline V gene has CDR1 SEHNR and CDR2 FQNEAQ (reference sequence). The length of the CDR3 is 14 residues. The CDR3 is CSSSPQGAEEKLFF. The CDR3 bases are TGTTCCAGCAGCCCACAGGGGGCCGAGGAAAAACTGTTTTTT.

The chain carries TRBV5-1 and TRBJ1-1; 12 bases agree with TRBD1. The CDR3 has 15 residues. Unmatched junction bases numbered 1, after V lost 3 bases and J lost 1 base. Per germline, CDR1 SGHRS and CDR2 YFSETQ. The CDR3 DNA sequence: TGCGCCAGCAGCTGGGGACAGGGGGCGAACACTGAAGCTTTCTTT. Protein sequence: CASSWGQGANTEAFF.

The chain couples TRBV11-1 to TRBJ1-1, with 9 bases fitting TRBD1. In germline, CDR1 is SGHAT, CDR2 FQDESV (reference sequence). The CDR3 is made up of 15 amino acids. V lost 2 bases, J lost 8 bases, and 9 bases stayed unmatched. The chain's CDR3 is CASSLSRTGGLEAFF. The CDR3, as DNA: TGTGCCAGCAGCTTAAGTCGAACAGGGGGCCTCGAAGCTTTCTTT.

As DNA, the CDR3 is TGTGCCAGTAGTATCCACAGTTCCGAAGAGACCCAGTACTTC. Its translation: CASSIHSSEETQYF. The gene calls are TRBV19 and TRBJ2-5; D ambiguous. Trimming shortened V by 3 bases and J by 3 bases, and 11 bases separated the two germline ends. CDR1 is LNHDA and CDR2 is SQIVND in the germline V gene (reference sequence). The CDR3 consists of 14 residues.

This chain connects TRBV4-1 to TRBJ1-5, with 7 bases matching TRBD1. CDR3 size: 16 residues. Trimming at V came to 1 base and at J to 7 bases, leaving 10 bases not matched to a gene. Germline-derived CDR1 and CDR2 are MGHRA and YSYEKL. The CDR3 nucleotides are TGCGCCAGCAGCCAAGCCGCCCCAGGGGGTAGGCAGCCCCAGCATTTT. Translation: CASSQAAPGGRQPQHF.

The chain has TRBV5-4 and TRBJ2-3; 7 nucleotides agree with TRBD2. V shed 2 bases, J shed 4 bases, and the junction held 7 bases outside the gene matches. Germline lookup yields CDR1 SGHNT and CDR2 YYREEE (reference sequence). This CDR3 is built from 15 residues. The CDR3 bases are TGTGCCAGCAGCTTTACCGGGGGGTACGCAGATACGCAGTATTTT. Translating it yields CASSFTGGYADTQYF.

This sequence joins TRBV6-5 and TRBJ2-7; a possible D gene is TRBD2 (6 bases). Trimming left V 6 bases short and J 3 bases short, with 12 bases between. Germline CDR1 and CDR2: MNHEY and SVGAGI. The CDR3 runs to 13 residues. The CDR3 spells CASSPGTLYEQYF. The CDR3 DNA reads TGTGCCAGCAGCCCCGGGACTCTCTACGAGCAGTACTTC.

The chain uses TRBV18 and TRBJ1-5; TRBD1 aligns across 9 bases. The V gene's germline CDR1 is KGHSH and CDR2 LQKENI. The CDR3 consists of 18 residues. V shed 5 bases, J shed 2 bases, and the junction held 13 bases outside the gene matches. Here the CDR3 DNA reads TGTGCCAGCTCATCCCCGGACAGGGGCGGGTTTGGCAATCAGCCCCAGCATTTT. It encodes CASSSPDRGGFGNQPQHF.

The chain joins TRBV9 to TRBJ2-5; 7 bases map to TRBD1. Germline V CDR1 and CDR2: SGDLS, YYNGEE. This CDR3 contains 15 residues. V lost 1 base, J lost 3 bases, and 6 bases stayed unmatched. The CDR3 sequence is CASSVFIGTEETQYF. The CDR3 DNA reads TGTGCCAGCAGCGTATTCATCGGGACAGAAGAGACCCAGTACTTC.

The V call is TRBV29-1, the J call TRBJ2-7; 8 nucleotides align to TRBD1. The CDR3 is 13 amino acids. Per the germline V gene, CDR1 is SQVTM and CDR2 is ANQGSEA. V was clipped by 5 bases and J by 4 bases; unmatched bases: 7. The CDR3 DNA is TGCAGCGTTACCGGGACAGGAGGATACGAGCAGTACTTC. As protein: CSVTGTGGYEQYF.